This TCR beta chain was documented in a study of blood T cells in healthy people across ages. This clonotype was seen a handful of times. Its matching antigen is unknown. Compared with germline, one end of the junction differs, possibly owing to a read error. The CDR3 covers 11 residues. The germline V gene has CDR1 LGHDT and CDR2 YNNKEL (reference sequence). Using a J-beta primer mix together with a sample-barcoded 5' primer, a second PCR was run for roughly 6 to 12 cycles. TCRdb ran MiXCR on the 5' RACE reads and lists one entry per CDR3 protein. The data hold approximately 780,000 distinct CDR3 sequences, with roughly 24% observed a single time. Regarding the study as a whole: Changes seen in expanded clonotypes were possibly confounded by donor CMV status left unknown.

These records were also assigned to another study, of T cells of mothers and their children. From that paper: For cDNA synthesis, the complete extracted RNA was used (approximately 1.4 ug per 15 ul). It was related mother-child pairs that showed slightly higher overlap than unrelated pairs, without reaching significance. Nobody spotted any persistent microchimeric T cell clones.

This sequence joins TRBV3-1 and TRBJ2-7; no clear D. Source material: blood. This TCR was sampled from a boy aged 5-17 years in good health. The CDR3 is CASSQSSEQYF. The DNA of the CDR3 is TGTGCCAGCAGCCAGTCCTCCGAGCAGTACTTC.